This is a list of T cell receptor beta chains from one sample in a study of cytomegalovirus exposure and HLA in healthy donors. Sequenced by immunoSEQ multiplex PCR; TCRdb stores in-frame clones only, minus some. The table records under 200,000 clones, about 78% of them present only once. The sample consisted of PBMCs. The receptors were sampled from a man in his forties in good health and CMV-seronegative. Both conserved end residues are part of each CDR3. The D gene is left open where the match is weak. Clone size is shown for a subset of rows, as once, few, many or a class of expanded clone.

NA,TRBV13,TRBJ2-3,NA,CASSLARTPAADTQYF,TGTGCCAGCAGCTTAGCCCGGACTCCAGCCGCAGATACGCAGTATTTT
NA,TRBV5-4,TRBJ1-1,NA,CASSFGDLNTEAFF,TGTGCCAGCAGCTTCGGGGATTTGAACACTGAAGCTTTCTTT
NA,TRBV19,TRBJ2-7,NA,CASSIFGGRSYEQYF,TGTGCCAGTAGTATCTTCGGGGGGCGCTCCTACGAGCAGTACTTC
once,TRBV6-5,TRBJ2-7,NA,CASTQGGGNEQYF,TGTGCCAGCACCCAGGGAGGAGGGAACGAGCAGTACTTC
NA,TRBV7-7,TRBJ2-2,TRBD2,CASSGTSGSSGELFF,TGTGCCAGCAGCGGGACTAGCGGGAGCTCCGGGGAGCTGTTTTTT
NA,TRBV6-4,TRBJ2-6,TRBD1,CASRLQGAISGANVLTF,TGTGCCAGCAGATTACAGGGGGCAATTTCTGGGGCCAACGTCCTGACTTTC
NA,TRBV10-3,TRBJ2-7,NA,CAIRGTSVEQYF,TGTGCCATCAGGGGGACATCGGTCGAGCAGTACTTC
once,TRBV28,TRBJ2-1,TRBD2,CASSLSGRAQGEQFF,TGTGCCAGCAGCCTCAGCGGGAGGGCCCAGGGTGAGCAGTTCTTC
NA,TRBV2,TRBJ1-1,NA,CASSAFAAGEAFF,TGTGCCAGCAGTGCATTTGCCGCAGGGGAAGCTTTCTTT
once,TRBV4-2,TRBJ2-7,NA,CASSRRANRDSLDEQYF,TGTGCCAGCAGCCGACGTGCTAATCGGGACTCTCTGGACGAGCAGTACTTC
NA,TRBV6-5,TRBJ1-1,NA,CASRVSTEAFF,TGTGCCAGCCGTGTGAGCACTGAAGCTTTCTTT
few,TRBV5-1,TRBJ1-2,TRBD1,CASSLYQGQGARGYTF,TGCGCCAGCAGCCTGTACCAGGGACAGGGGGCGAGAGGCTACACCTTC
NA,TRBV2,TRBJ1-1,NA,CASSEVTVNTEAFF,TGTGCCAGCAGTGAGGTAACTGTGAACACTGAAGCTTTCTTT
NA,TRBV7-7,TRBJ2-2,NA,CASSLDRAAGELFF,TGTGCCAGCAGCTTAGACCGAGCGGCCGGGGAGCTGTTTTTT
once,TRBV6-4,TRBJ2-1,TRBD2,CASSALAGVNEQFF,TGTGCCAGCAGTGCACTAGCGGGAGTAAATGAGCAGTTCTTC
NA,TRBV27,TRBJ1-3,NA,CASSSQSTGNSGNTIYF,TGTGCCAGCAGTTCCCAATCGACAGGAAACTCTGGAAACACCATATATTTT
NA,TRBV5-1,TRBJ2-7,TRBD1,CASSSGQGAYEQYF,TGCGCCAGCAGCTCGGGACAGGGGGCCTACGAGCAGTACTTC
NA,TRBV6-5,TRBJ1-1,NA,CASSYGPEGRAEAFF,TGTGCCAGCAGTTATGGGCCCGAGGGTAGGGCTGAAGCTTTCTTT
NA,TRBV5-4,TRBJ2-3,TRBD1,CASSGGPTGGKADTQYF,TGTGCCAGCAGCGGCGGGCCGACAGGGGGAAAGGCAGATACGCAGTATTTT
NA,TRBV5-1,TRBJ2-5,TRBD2,CASSSTSGQETQYF,TGCGCCAGCAGCTCGACTAGCGGACAAGAGACCCAGTACTTC
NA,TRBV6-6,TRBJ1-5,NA,CASSNRRGGSNQPQHF,TGTGCCAGCAGTAACCGGCGCGGTGGAAGCAATCAGCCCCAGCATTTT
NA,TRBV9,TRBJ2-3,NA,CASSAGQSTDTQYF,TGTGCCAGCAGCGCGGGACAAAGCACAGATACGCAGTATTTT
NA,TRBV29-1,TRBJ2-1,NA,CSVAPLVSRQFNEQFF,TGCAGCGTTGCCCCCCTCGTTTCGCGACAGTTCAATGAGCAGTTCTTC
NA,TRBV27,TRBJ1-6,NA,CASSLGERALNSPLHF,TGTGCCAGCAGTTTAGGGGAGAGGGCCCTTAATTCACCCCTCCACTTT
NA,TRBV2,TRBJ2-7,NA,CASSDFTTGEQYF,TGTGCCAGCAGTGATTTTACCACCGGCGAGCAGTACTTC
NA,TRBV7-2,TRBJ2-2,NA,CASKTGGLELFF,TGTGCCAGCAAGACAGGAGGCTTGGAGCTGTTTTTT
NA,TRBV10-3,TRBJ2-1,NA,CAISDFRDGTFSNEQFF,TGTGCCATCAGTGATTTCAGGGACGGGACTTTTTCCAATGAGCAGTTCTTC
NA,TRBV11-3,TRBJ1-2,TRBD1,CASSLRQGNYGYTF,TGTGCCAGCAGCTTAAGACAGGGGAACTATGGCTACACCTTC
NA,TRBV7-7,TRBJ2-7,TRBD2,CASSFRHRGVASYEQYF,TGTGCCAGCAGCTTCCGCCACCGGGGGGTGGCGTCCTACGAGCAGTACTTC
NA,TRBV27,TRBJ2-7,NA,CASSLRDTYEQYF,TGTGCCAGCAGTTTACGGGACACCTACGAGCAGTACTTC
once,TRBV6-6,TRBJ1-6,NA,CASSGGGENSPLHF,TGTGCCAGCTCAGGAGGAGGAGAAAATTCACCCCTCCACTTT
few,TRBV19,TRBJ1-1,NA,CATKTGRGTEAFF,TGTGCCACCAAGACAGGCCGGGGCACTGAAGCTTTCTTT
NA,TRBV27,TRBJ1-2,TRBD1,CASSSGQGRGYTF,TGTGCCAGCAGTTCTGGACAGGGGAGAGGCTACACCTTC
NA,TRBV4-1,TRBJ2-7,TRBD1,CASSHPTGTGAYEQYF,TGCGCCAGCAGCCATCCCACCGGGACAGGGGCCTACGAGCAGTACTTC
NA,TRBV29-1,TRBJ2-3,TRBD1,CSVEDGTNRGRTDTQYF,TGCAGCGTTGAAGATGGGACCAACAGGGGGCGCACAGATACGCAGTATTTT
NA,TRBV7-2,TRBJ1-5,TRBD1,CASSFGGTGGIAGQPQHF,TGTGCCAGCAGCTTCGGGGGGACAGGGGGGATTGCGGGACAGCCCCAGCATTTT